The TCR beta chain described here comes from a study of neurological immune-mediated disorders. General study points: CDR3 amino acid sequences found in expanded clones were never shared across subjects, suggesting private repertoires in all groups.

This clonotype showed up many times. Its antigen is currently unknown. The starting material, 2 million PBMCs stored at -80 C, gave rise to the unsorted libraries. This CDR3 comprises 13 residues. V was pared by 10 bases and J by 7 bases, with 17 bases between. Germline V CDR1 and CDR2: MNHNS, SASEGT. A 10-nucleotide random UMI tagged transcripts in template-switch 5'RACE cDNA synthesis. Over 200 million TCR-beta sequences, together covering 15-18 subjects, were produced by every individual sequencing run that was carried out. TCRdb independently ran MiXCR on the 5' RACE reads; one entry per CDR3 protein. The sample holds tens of thousands of distinct CDR3 sequences, roughly 15% seen once.

The source of this sequence is a woman aged 45 to 65 in good health. The sequenced sample was PBMCs. The genes are TRBV6-1 and TRBJ1-5; possibly TRBD1 for D (6 bases). CDR3 DNA: TGTGCCACCGAACAGGGTCCAGGACAGCCCCAGCATTTT. This sequence encodes CATEQGPGQPQHF.